The clone carrying this T cell receptor (beta chain) is classed as medium-sized. Only in-frame clones appear in the TCRdb table, and some are missing; sequencing was by immunoSEQ multiplex PCR. The data show tens of thousands of clones, approximately 94% seen once. The data belong to a study of T cell changes during pregnancy in multiple sclerosis. The sequence derives from a female donor with multiple sclerosis, enrolled in a pregnancy study. This specimen consisted of CD8+ T cells from peripheral blood mononuclear cells, obtained in the first trimester of pregnancy.

The CDR3 DNA reads as TGTGCCTGGAGTGTACGATGGGTGCGGGACGGAGCATACAATGAGCAGTTCTTC. Protein sequence: CAWSVRWVRDGAYNEQFF. The chain links TRBV30 to TRBJ2-1, with D possibly matching TRBD2 (6 bases). This CDR3 has 18 residues. Germline CDR1 and CDR2: GTSNPN and SVGIG (reference sequence). V lost 0 bases to trimming and J lost 4 bases, with 22 bases between them.